One and the same sample provided the 28 T cell receptor beta chains below, sequenced in a study of blood T cells in healthy people across ages. The second PCR ran roughly 6 to 11 cycles with a sample-barcoded 5' primer and J-beta primers. TCRdb independently ran MiXCR on the 5' RACE reads; one entry per CDR3 protein. This table holds 700,000 or so distinct CDR3 sequences, around two fifths found once. Sample: blood. Receptor source: an elderly man in good health.

About this clonotype itself: One end of the junction does not line up with germline, which may come from a read error. V and J are TRBV14 and TRBJ1-6, with no clear D. The germline gives CDR1 SGHDN, CDR2 FVKESK. This CDR3 spans 12 amino acids. CDR3 region: CASSQVGSPPHF. As DNA, the CDR3 is TGTGCCAGCAGCCAAGTCGGGTCACCCCCCCACTTT.

On this clonotype: Possible read error: a much larger clone is one base away. This rearrangement joins TRBV4-1 to TRBJ2-7, with unresolved D. The germline V gene encodes CDR1 MGHRA and CDR2 YSYEKL. Trimming left V 0 bases short and J 7 bases short, with 10 bases between. The CDR3 sequence is 13 residues long. The CDR3 loop is CASSQENLNEQYF. For the CDR3, the DNA is TGCGCCAGCAGCCAAGAAAACCTCAATGAGCAGTACTTC.

A few counts support this clonotype. The chain carries TRBV20-1 and TRBJ1-4; TRBD1 is a possible D gene (5 bases). This CDR3 spans 14 amino acids. Germline CDR1 is DFQATT and CDR2 is SNEGSKA (reference sequence). V lost 6 bases, J lost 3 bases, and 14 bases lay in between. CDR3 in amino acids: CSANSRVANEKLFF. CDR3 bases: TGCAGTGCGAACTCCAGGGTAGCTAATGAAAAACTGTTTTTT.

The chain has TRBV10-3 and TRBJ1-2, with a possible D match to TRBD1 (5 bases). The CDR3 loop spans 15 amino acids. The ends were cut back, 2 bases at V and 4 bases at J, with 14 bases in the middle. Germline V gene sequence: CDR1 ENHRY, CDR2 SYGVKD. CDR3 loop: CAISERGGSSYGYTF. The CDR3 nucleotides are TGTGCCATCAGTGAGAGGGGAGGCTCCAGCTATGGCTACACCTTC.

This clonotype was detected a few times. The CDR3 spells CASSLQVVNTEAFF. CDR3 coding DNA: TGTGCCAGCAGCTTACAGGTTGTGAACACTGAAGCTTTCTTT. The V and J genes are TRBV7-2 and TRBJ1-1, with D unresolved. Germline V gives CDR1 SGHTA, CDR2 FQGNSA. Trimming took 2 bases from V and 0 from J, leaving 7 bases between them. The CDR3 covers 14 residues.

The chain couples TRBV19 to TRBJ1-1; D may be TRBD1 (5 bases). V gave up 9 bases and J gave up 4 bases, with 15 bases separating them. The CDR3 sequence is 13 residues long. Per the germline V gene, CDR1 is LNHDA and CDR2 is SQIVND (reference sequence). CDR3 loop: CASEGFRGTEAFF. CDR3 bases: TGTGCCAGCGAGGGGTTTCGGGGCACTGAAGCTTTCTTT.

This clonotype was found a few times. The rearrangement links TRBV6-4 to TRBJ2-5; D remains unclear. The CDR3 runs 12 residues. Germline-derived CDR1 and CDR2 are MRHNA and SNTAGT. Trimming left V 8 bases short and J 5 bases short, with 12 bases between. The CDR3 region has the DNA TGTGCCAGCTACAGTTCGAGGGAGACCCAGTACTTC. Its translation: CASYSSRETQYF.

The rearrangement joins TRBV30 to TRBJ2-5, with TRBD2 as a possible D gene (5 bases). The J call is doubtful: the DNA matches TRBJ2-7 better. This CDR3 has 15 amino acids. Germline V gene data show CDR1 as GTSNPN and CDR2 as SVGIG (reference sequence). The CDR3 DNA follows: TGTGCCTGGAGTGTAAAAAAGGCCGGGGCCTACGAGCAGTACTTC. Translating it yields CAWSVKKAGAYEQYF.

The genes are TRBV4-3 and TRBJ1-2, with 10 bases aligning to TRBD1. The CDR3 has 15 amino acids. V lost 4 bases and J lost 2; bases outside the gene matches: 4. The germline V gene encodes CDR1 LGHNA and CDR2 YSLEER. CDR3 in DNA: TGCGCCAGCAGCCCAATGGGACAGGGGAACTATGGCTACACCTTC. This gives the protein CASSPMGQGNYGYTF.

This clonotype was seen just once. The gene calls are TRBV30 and TRBJ2-3; TRBD2 matches 7 bases. Germline CDR1 reads GTSNPN; CDR2 reads SVGIG (reference sequence). The CDR3 is 15 residues long. V was pared by 0 bases and J by 5 bases, with 8 bases of the junction left unmatched. The CDR3 DNA reads as TGTGCCTGGAGTGTGGTAGGAGCGGGAAAAGATACGCAGTATTTT. It yields the protein CAWSVVGAGKDTQYF.

The table lists this clonotype with many counts. The chain combines TRBV3-1 with TRBJ2-5; D ambiguous. This CDR3 has 15 residues. The V end lost 4 bases, the J end lost 1 base, and 13 bases lay between the germline ends. From germline, CDR1 is LGHDT and CDR2 YNNKEL (reference sequence). The CDR3 nucleotides read TGTGCCAGCAGCCTGACTCCCGTCAGCCAAGAGACCCAGTACTTC. This codes for CASSLTPVSQETQYF.

Concerning this clonotype itself: Relative to the germline gene, one junction end is altered; a read error may explain this. The genes are TRBV11-2 and TRBJ2-5, with D unresolved. Germline-derived CDR1 and CDR2 are SGHAT and FQNNGV. CDR3 size: 15 residues. CDR3 bases: TGTGCCAACAGCTTAGAACTGGGGTGGCAAGAGACCCAGTACTTC. Its protein is CANSLELGWQETQYF.

Comment on this clonotype: Possible read error: a much larger clone is one base away. The chain recombines TRBV7-9 with TRBJ2-1; D is undetermined. The better agreement between TRBJ2-7 and the DNA end casts doubt on the J call. The CDR3 runs 13 residues. Per the germline V gene, CDR1 is SEHNR and CDR2 is FQNEAQ (reference sequence). CDR3 amino acids: CASIAALNNEQYF. The CDR3 nucleotides are TGTGCCAGCATAGCTGCCCTCAACAATGAGCAGTACTTC.

The count of this clonotype is one. CDR3 DNA: TGTGCCACCTCCCCTACGGACGGCGCCTCTAACAATCAGCCCCAGCATTTT. Protein: CATSPTDGASNNQPQHF. The V gene is TRBV15, the J gene TRBJ1-5; no definite D call. The ends were cut back, 8 bases at V and 3 bases at J, with 23 bases in the middle. This CDR3 has 17 residues. Germline CDR1 and CDR2: LNHNV and YYDKDF (reference sequence).

As to this clonotype: One base away lies a much larger clone, so this may be a sequencing read error. The chain is built from TRBV12-3 or TRBV12-4 and TRBJ2-1; the D is unclear. This CDR3 has 16 amino acids. With 5 bases removed from V and 8 bases from J, the gap between germline ends came to 22 bases. The CDR3 region is CASSGNPTKPYDEQFF. The DNA of the CDR3 is TGTGCCAGCAGTGGGAACCCGACCAAACCGTACGATGAGCAGTTCTTC.

This clonotype was counted only a few times. The V gene is TRBV7-6, the J gene TRBJ2-5, with TRBD1 as a possible D gene (6 bases). This CDR3 contains 16 residues. The V end lost 5 bases, the J end lost 2 bases, and 18 bases lay between the germline ends. Germline CDR1 and CDR2: SGHVS and FNYEAQ. Here the CDR3 reads CASSPDGGQVQETQYF. In nucleotides, the CDR3 is TGTGCCAGCAGCCCCGATGGGGGCCAAGTGCAAGAGACCCAGTACTTC.

Worth noting for this clonotype: This sequence may be a read error, since a much larger clone differs from it by one base. The V call is TRBV6-2 or TRBV6-3, the J call TRBJ2-6; D is unresolved. Per germline, CDR1 MNHEY and CDR2 SVGEGT. CDR3 length: 17 residues. Written as DNA, the CDR3 is TGTGCCAGCAGTTACGAGTTTGTCCGCTCTGGGGTCAACGTCCTGACTTTC. The encoded protein is CASSYEFVRSGVNVLTF.

The chain recombines TRBV24-1 with TRBJ2-5, with TRBD1 matching over 10 bases. This CDR3 spans 15 amino acids. The germline V gene encodes CDR1 KGHDR and CDR2 SFDVKD. With V trimmed by 5 bases and J by 11 bases, 13 bases remained unmatched. The chain's CDR3 is CATSVGTGARDEQYF. CDR3 coding DNA: TGTGCCACCAGTGTCGGGACAGGGGCCCGCGATGAGCAGTACTTC.

This clonotype was counted between two and nine times. V gene TRBV4-2 combines with J gene TRBJ2-3; perhaps TRBD1 as D (5 bases). Germline-derived CDR1 and CDR2 are LGHNA and YNFKEQ. This CDR3 is 15 amino acids long. V was cut by 1 base and J by 4 bases, with 12 bases left in between. The CDR3 spells CASSQARDRADTQYF. In nucleotides, the CDR3 is TGTGCCAGCAGCCAAGCCAGGGATCGGGCAGATACGCAGTATTTT.

There are a few counts of this clonotype. V and J are TRBV12-3 or TRBV12-4 and TRBJ2-5; D remains ambiguous. The CDR3 contains 14 residues. Trimming removed 3 bases at V and 7 bases at J, with 15 bases between. CDR3 coding DNA: TGTGCCAGCAGTTTCTCAGGTTTATCGGGGACCCAGTACTTC. This gives the protein CASSFSGLSGTQYF.

The chain combines TRBV27 with TRBJ2-7; 12 positions match TRBD1. CDR1 is MNHEY, CDR2 SMNVEV, per germline (reference sequence). The CDR3 sequence is 17 residues long. The V segment lost 5 bases and the J segment 3 bases; nucleotides outside the gene matches: 11. CDR3 sequence reads: CASSVTGTGGAFYEQYF. The CDR3 DNA reads as TGTGCCAGCAGTGTAACCGGGACAGGGGGCGCGTTCTACGAGCAGTACTTC.

The CDR3 region has the DNA TGTGCCAGCAGCTTCGGGGGGCAGGGGAGAATTTACGGCTACACCTTC. This encodes CASSFGGQGRIYGYTF. The chain couples TRBV7-9 to TRBJ1-2; D might be TRBD1 (6 bases). The length of the CDR3 is 16 residues. The germline gives CDR1 SEHNR, CDR2 FQNEAQ (reference sequence). V dropped 3 bases and J dropped 8 bases, with 22 bases sitting between them.

V usage is TRBV5-5 and J usage is TRBJ1-5; tentatively, D is TRBD1 (5 bases). The CDR3 has 15 residues. The germline V gene encodes CDR1 SGHKS and CDR2 YYEKEE (reference sequence). Deletions cut 4 bases from V and 4 bases from J, with 15 bases between. This CDR3 is CASSGTAVENQPQHF. The CDR3 DNA sequence: TGTGCCAGCAGCGGGACGGCGGTAGAGAATCAGCCCCAGCATTTT.

Only one count was recorded for this clonotype. J is TRBJ2-1 and V is TRBV6-2 or TRBV6-3; 10 nucleotides line up with TRBD2. CDR3 size: 19 residues. Trimming removed 4 bases from V and 7 bases from J; junction bases left unmatched: 19. From germline, CDR1 is MNHEY and CDR2 SVGEGT. The CDR3 protein is CASSFRPAAASGSENEQFF. The CDR3 DNA reads TGTGCCAGCAGTTTTAGACCCGCTGCCGCTAGCGGGAGTGAGAATGAGCAGTTCTTC.

The V gene is TRBV11-2, the J gene TRBJ2-3, with D possibly TRBD2 on 5 matching bases. V lost 0 bases and J 11 bases, leaving 9 bases between the germline ends. The CDR3 sequence is 12 residues long. The germline V gene encodes CDR1 SGHAT and CDR2 FQNNGV. CDR3 loop: CASSLDTREQYF. In DNA form, the CDR3 reads TGTGCCAGCAGCTTAGATACGAGGGAGCAGTATTTT.

This chain's CDR3 is CASSRHQGRSSRTDTQYF. CDR3 DNA sequence: TGCGCCAGCAGCCGTCATCAAGGACGTTCAAGTCGGACAGATACGCAGTATTTT. The V call is TRBV4-1, the J call TRBJ2-3; D unresolved. V lost 4 bases to trimming and J lost 3 bases, with 23 bases between them. The germline V gene has CDR1 MGHRA and CDR2 YSYEKL. The CDR3 runs to 18 residues.

CDR3 protein: CASSLAAGRQYF. CDR3 bases: TGTGCCAGCAGCTTAGCGGCTGGGAGGCAGTACTTC. V is TRBV7-2 and J is TRBJ2-7; D perhaps matches TRBD2 (5 bases). Per germline, CDR1 SGHTA and CDR2 FQGNSA. The V gene lost 0 bases and the J gene lost 9 bases, with 9 bases spanning the gap. CDR3 size: 12 residues.

This clonotype was observed many times. The chain employs TRBV6-2 or TRBV6-3 and TRBJ2-3; 11 nucleotides align to TRBD2. The CDR3 is 20 residues long. Per the germline V gene, CDR1 is MNHEY and CDR2 is SVGEGT. The trim removed 2 bases at V and 1 base at J, leaving 14 bases unmatched. The CDR3 DNA reads TGTGCCAGCAGTTACCCCTCGACTAGCGGGACGCTGGGGGGCACAGATACGCAGTATTTT. Translating gives CASSYPSTSGTLGGTDTQYF.